The 15 T cell receptor beta chains below were found in one sample sequenced in a study of T cells in Graves' hyperthyroidism and ophthalmopathy. RNA transcripts served as the template for amplifying TCR beta CDR3 regions. HTBI primers were employed in a first-round RT-PCR of the TCR CDR3. TCRdb re-derived calls from the multiplex PCR reads in MiXCR, one entry per CDR3 protein. The table records 500,000 or so distinct CDR3 sequences, 15% to 20% of them present only once. The sequencing input was blood. The origin of the receptors is a woman aged 18-29 years with Graves' ophthalmopathy.

This clonotype was seen more than once but under ten times. The chain links TRBV20-1 to TRBJ1-6, with 9 bases fitting TRBD1. CDR1 and CDR2 (germline): DFQATT, SNEGSKA (reference sequence). This CDR3 contains 16 residues. The V segment lost 0 bases and the J segment 5 bases; nucleotides outside the gene matches: 5. CDR3 residues: CSARDTGGADNSPLHF. CDR3 DNA sequence: TGCAGTGCTAGAGATACAGGGGGCGCCGATAATTCACCCCTCCACTTT.

This clonotype was detected ten times or more. This chain uses TRBV7-2 with TRBJ2-7, with D possibly being TRBD1 (5 bases). The CDR3 contains 15 residues. Trimming removed 0 bases at V and 0 bases at J, with 9 bases between. In germline, CDR1 is SGHTA, CDR2 FQGNSA. Written as DNA, the CDR3 is TGTGCCAGCAGCTTAGCCAGGGATAGCTCCTACGAGCAGTACTTC. Encoded protein: CASSLARDSSYEQYF.

This clonotype was observed many times. The rearrangement uses TRBV5-1 and TRBJ1-1; the D is unclear. Per germline, CDR1 SGHRS and CDR2 YFSETQ. The V gene lost 5 bases and the J gene lost 5 bases, with 16 bases spanning the gap. The CDR3 is 14 amino acids. This CDR3 reads CASSPGREYTEAFF. The DNA of the CDR3 is TGCGCCAGCAGTCCGGGAAGGGAGTATACTGAAGCTTTCTTT.

The chain recombines TRBV18 with TRBJ2-2; D unclear. Germline-derived CDR1 and CDR2 are KGHSH and LQKENI. Trimming stripped 6 bases from V and 4 bases from J, with 21 bases between. This CDR3 contains 17 residues. CDR3 in amino acids: CASSRGPGGVFTGELFF. The CDR3 coding sequence is TGTGCCAGCTCCCGTGGACCTGGCGGAGTCTTCACCGGGGAGCTGTTTTTT.

This clonotype was detected only a few times. V usage is TRBV20-1 and J usage is TRBJ1-1, with a possible D match to TRBD1 (6 bases). V was clipped by 5 bases and J by 1 base, with 11 bases between them. The CDR3 has 13 amino acids. Germline CDR1 and CDR2: DFQATT and SNEGSKA (reference sequence). CDR3 loop: CSAQGFENTEAFF. The CDR3 DNA sequence: TGCAGTGCTCAGGGGTTTGAGAACACTGAAGCTTTCTTT.

The chain links TRBV7-2 to TRBJ1-2; a weak D match, TRBD1 (6 bases). Germline V CDR1 and CDR2: SGHTA, FQGNSA. Trimming left V 5 bases short and J 8 bases short, with 18 bases between. This CDR3 is built from 14 residues. The CDR3 coding sequence is TGTGCCAGCAGCCCCTTTGGGGGGCAAGGGGGCTACACCTTC. Amino acid sequence: CASSPFGGQGGYTF.

This clonotype was seen ten or more times. The chain's CDR3 is CASSLLGGGYNEQFF. The CDR3 DNA reads as TGTGCCAGCAGCTTATTGGGGGGGGGCTACAATGAGCAGTTCTTC. The chain employs TRBV7-3 and TRBJ2-1; 7 bases match TRBD2. V gave up 2 bases and J gave up 3 bases; unmatched junction bases: 4. The CDR3 length is 15 residues. The V gene's germline CDR1 is SGHTA and CDR2 FQGTGA.

Comments on this clonotype: Lacking the conserved final phenylalanine or tryptophan, this CDR3 likely reflects a read error. CDR3 protein: CSVDFGGAGYTEAFV. DNA of the CDR3: TGCAGCGTTGATTTCGGGGGCGCAGGGTACACTGAAGCTTTCGTT. The J gene is TRBJ1-1, the V gene TRBV29-1; perhaps TRBD1 as D (6 bases). Deletions cut 3 bases from V and 3 bases from J, with 17 bases between. The V gene's germline CDR1 is SQVTM and CDR2 ANQGSEA. This CDR3 region has 15 residues.

This clonotype was counted many times. The chain employs TRBV6-1 and TRBJ1-2; 9 nucleotides line up with TRBD1. The CDR3 is 14 amino acids. Trimming took 4 bases from V and 6 from J; bases not matched to a gene: 6. CDR1 MNHNS and CDR2 SASEGT come from the germline V gene. The CDR3 DNA is TGTGCCAGCAGTGGAATCGACAGGGGGGATGGCTACACCTTC. Protein product: CASSGIDRGDGYTF.

The J gene is TRBJ2-5, the V gene TRBV6-1; 11 bases map to TRBD2. CDR3 length: 15 amino acids. J lost 4 bases, V lost 2 bases, and 3 bases had no gene match. CDR1 and CDR2 from the germline V gene are MNHNS and SASEGT. CDR3 in amino acids: CASSELAGGGETQYF. CDR3 bases: TGTGCCAGCAGTGAACTAGCGGGGGGCGGAGAGACCCAGTACTTC.

The chain combines TRBV27 with TRBJ2-7; perhaps D is TRBD1 or TRBD2 (5 bases each). CDR3 length equals 14 residues. V dropped 0 bases and J dropped 2 bases, with 8 bases sitting between them. Germline-derived CDR1 and CDR2 are MNHEY and SMNVEV (reference sequence). The CDR3 DNA is TGTGCCAGCAGTTTATCGGGGACCCCCTACGAGCAGTACTTC. It translates to CASSLSGTPYEQYF.

This clonotype was counted only a few times. This chain joins TRBV6-4 and TRBJ2-2; D is unresolved. Germline values: CDR1 MRHNA, CDR2 SNTAGT. Deletions cut 0 bases from V and 5 bases from J, with 13 bases between. CDR3 size: 16 residues. Written as DNA, the CDR3 is TGTGCCAGCAGTGACTCCCCGGCAGCCTCGACCGGGGAGCTGTTTTTT. It codes for CASSDSPAASTGELFF.

This clonotype was picked up many times. CDR3 in amino acids: CASTPTGFPYEQYF. The CDR3, as DNA: TGTGCCAGCACCCCAACCGGGTTCCCCTACGAGCAGTACTTC. This rearrangement joins TRBV28 to TRBJ2-7; D is ambiguous. The CDR3 runs to 14 residues. The V end was cut by 7 bases, the J end by 2 bases, with 15 bases between. CDR1 is MDHEN and CDR2 is SYDVKM in the germline V gene.

In its sample, this clonotype was seen many times. The rearrangement joins TRBV28 to TRBJ2-3; D is undetermined. This CDR3 has 16 residues. Germline CDR1 and CDR2: MDHEN and SYDVKM. Trimming shortened V by 3 bases and J by 0 bases, and 13 bases separated the two germline ends. CDR3 protein: CASSLFIAASTDTQYF. In DNA, the CDR3 is TGTGCCAGCAGTTTGTTCATAGCAGCTAGCACAGATACGCAGTATTTT.

This clonotype was observed at least ten times. CDR3 bases: TGCAGTGCTGGGCCTCAGGGGGGTGGTTCACCCCTCCACTTT. Its translation: CSAGPQGGGSPLHF. The chain links TRBV20-1 to TRBJ1-6; TRBD1 matches 7 bases. Germline lookup yields CDR1 DFQATT and CDR2 SNEGSKA (reference sequence). There are 14 residues in the CDR3. Losses at the gene ends were 5 bases for V and 9 bases for J; bases not matched to a gene: 10.